The next 13 T cell receptor beta chains were all read from a single sample in a study of CD8+ T cells in alopecia areata. The treatment was: oral pan-JAK inhibitor, 5-10 mg twice daily. cDNA prepared by RNA extraction and subsequent reverse transcription served as the template for sequencing. Only in-frame clones appear in the TCRdb table, and some are missing; sequencing was by immunoSEQ multiplex PCR. The sample has 95,000 to 150,000 clones, more than 40% seen once. Here the sequenced sample was CD4+ T cells sorted from blood, taken at week 4, from a patient treated with tofacitinib. These receptors all stem from a human donor with alopecia areata.

The J gene is TRBJ2-2, the V gene TRBV30, with TRBD1 matching 8 bases. V lost 7 bases to trimming and J lost 5 bases; unmatched junction nucleotides: 6. The CDR3 sequence is 13 residues long. Germline loops: CDR1 GTSNPN, CDR2 SVGIG (reference sequence). CDR3 coding DNA: TGTGCCTACAAAGGACAGGGTACCGGGGAGCTGTTTTTT. It translates to CAYKGQGTGELFF.

The J gene is TRBJ2-2, the V gene TRBV5-6; D possibly corresponds to TRBD2 (6 bases). The CDR3 is made up of 13 amino acids. Germline lookup yields CDR1 SGHDT and CDR2 YYEEEE. Between the trimmed V and J ends, which lost 5 bases and 9 bases, there was a span of 14 bases. This chain's CDR3 is CASRPGLRRELFF. Here the CDR3 DNA reads TGTGCCAGCAGGCCGGGACTCCGAAGGGAGCTGTTTTTT. The full variable domain, with the rest looked up from reference TRBV5-6 and TRBJ2-2, is DAGVTQSPTHLIKTRGQQVTLRCSPKSGHDTVSWYQQALGQGPQFIFQYYEEEERQRGNFPDRFSGHQFPNYSSELNVNALLLGDSALYLCASRPGLRRELFFGEGSRLTVL.

This clone is a singleton in its sample. The chain employs TRBV6-6 and TRBJ2-7, with 7 bases lining up with TRBD1. This CDR3 is built from 14 residues. After removal of 8 bases from V and 0 bases from J, the junction contained 7 bases not matched to a gene. CDR1 MNHNY and CDR2 SVGAGI come from the germline V gene (reference sequence). The CDR3 nucleotides read TGTGCCAGCCGGTCCCGGGACAGCTCCTACGAGCAGTACTTC. Amino acid sequence: CASRSRDSSYEQYF.

The genes are TRBV7-9 and TRBJ2-2, with D possibly matching TRBD1 (7 bases). The length of the CDR3 is 16 residues. Between the trimmed V and J ends, which lost 5 bases and 1 base, there was a span of 14 bases. Looked up from germline, CDR1 is SEHNR and CDR2 is FQNEAQ (reference sequence). This CDR3 reads CASSRRDSVNTGELFF. The CDR3 region has the DNA TGTGCCAGCAGCAGGCGGGACAGCGTGAACACCGGGGAGCTGTTTTTT.

V usage is TRBV19 and J usage is TRBJ1-5, with a possible D match to TRBD1 (6 bases). Germline V gene lookup returns CDR1 LNHDA and CDR2 SQIVND (reference sequence). This CDR3 is built from 14 residues. Trimming cost V 7 bases and J 3 bases, with 13 bases left between them. The CDR3 protein is CASTGRGFNQPQHF. In DNA form, the CDR3 reads TGTGCCAGTACTGGCAGGGGATTCAATCAGCCCCAGCATTTT.

This clone came up a few times. The V gene is TRBV29-1, the J gene TRBJ2-5; no definite D call. Germline V CDR1 and CDR2: SQVTM, ANQGSEA. Trimming took 3 bases from V and 4 from J, leaving 12 bases between them. This CDR3 contains 13 residues. The CDR3 loop reads CSVDLGLGETQYF. The CDR3 DNA is TGCAGCGTTGATCTCGGCCTGGGAGAGACCCAGTACTTC. The whole variable domain, filled in from reference TRBV29-1 and TRBJ2-5, reads SAVISQKPSRDICQRGTSLTIQCQVDSQVTMMFWYRQQPGQSLTLIATANQGSEATYESGFVIDKFPISRPNLTFSTLTVSNMSPEDSSIYLCSVDLGLGETQYFGPGTRLLVL.

The chain carries TRBV4-2 and TRBJ2-1, with 10 bases matching TRBD2. V lost 4 bases and J lost 6; bases outside the gene matches: 9. This CDR3 is built from 16 residues. The germline V gene has CDR1 LGHNA and CDR2 YNFKEQ. In nucleotides, the CDR3 is TGTGCCAGCAGCCCGGGATATAGCGGGGGGACCAATGAGCAGTTCTTC. Its protein is CASSPGYSGGTNEQFF.

The CDR3 nucleotides read TGCAGCGTTTGGACAATCAGAACAGGCCCGTTATCCTACGAGCAGTACTTC. This sequence encodes CSVWTIRTGPLSYEQYF. The chain recombines TRBV29-1 with TRBJ2-7, with D tentatively TRBD1 (5 bases). Trimming took 5 bases from V and 1 from J, leaving 24 bases between them. The CDR3 extends over 17 amino acids. The germline V gene has CDR1 SQVTM and CDR2 ANQGSEA.

In its sample, this clone was seen a few times. The chain couples TRBV25-1 to TRBJ2-2; D may match TRBD1 or TRBD2 (5 bases each). The CDR3 spans 15 residues. With 7 bases removed from V and 2 bases from J, the gap between germline ends came to 14 bases. Germline values: CDR1 MGHDK, CDR2 SYGVNS. The DNA of the CDR3 is TGTGCCAGCACCGGGGTCGGGGCTAACACCGGGGAGCTGTTTTTT. This codes for CASTGVGANTGELFF.

This chain links TRBV6-6 with TRBJ2-1; 8 bases fit TRBD1. The CDR3 sequence is 15 residues long. Germline lookup yields CDR1 MNHNY and CDR2 SVGAGI (reference sequence). J was trimmed by 8 bases and V by 6 bases; bases with no gene match: 12. The CDR3 nucleotides are TGTGCCAGCAGACAAGGACAGGGTTTAGTCGATGAGCAGTTCTTC. Protein sequence: CASRQGQGLVDEQFF.

This chain's CDR3 is CASSVAVAGGEETQYF. The CDR3, as DNA: TGTGCCAGCAGCGTAGCTGTGGCGGGAGGAGAAGAGACCCAGTACTTC. The chain couples TRBV9 to TRBJ2-5, with TRBD2 matching 8 bases. This CDR3 is 16 amino acids long. V trimming: 0 bases; J trimming: 3 bases; junction bases outside the gene matches: 7. Germline CDR1 SGDLS, CDR2 YYNGEE.

The rearrangement joins TRBV6-1 to TRBJ1-1; D not certain. Trimming shortened V by 1 base and J by 4 bases, and 7 bases separated the two germline ends. Germline CDR1 MNHNS, CDR2 SASEGT. CDR3 length equals 13 residues. CDR3 loop: CASSEGFGTEAFF. CDR3 DNA sequence: TGTGCCAGCAGTGAAGGTTTTGGCACTGAAGCTTTCTTT.

The chain is built from TRBV6-6 and TRBJ2-7; tentatively, D is TRBD1 (5 bases). The CDR3 spans 15 residues. Germline V gene sequence: CDR1 MNHNY, CDR2 SVGAGI (reference sequence). The V end lost 6 bases, the J end lost 3 bases, and 18 bases lay between the germline ends. The chain's CDR3 is CASRDISGMGYEQYF. The CDR3 nucleotides are TGTGCCAGCAGAGACATCTCAGGGATGGGCTACGAGCAGTACTTC.